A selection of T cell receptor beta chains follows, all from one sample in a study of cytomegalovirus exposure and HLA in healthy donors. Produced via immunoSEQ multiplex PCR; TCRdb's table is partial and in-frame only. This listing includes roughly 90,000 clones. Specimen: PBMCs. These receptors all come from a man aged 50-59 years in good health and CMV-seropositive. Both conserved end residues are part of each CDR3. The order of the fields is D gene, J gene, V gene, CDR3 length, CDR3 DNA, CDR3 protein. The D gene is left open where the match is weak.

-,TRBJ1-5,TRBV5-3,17,TGTGCCAGAAGCCTCCGGCGGGGGGCAGCAAGAAATCAGCCCCAGCATTTT,CARSLRRGAARNQPQHF
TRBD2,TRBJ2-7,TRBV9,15,TGTGCCAGCAGCTTAGGACTAGCGGGGACCTACGAGCAGTACTTC,CASSLGLAGTYEQYF
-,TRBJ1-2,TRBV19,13,TGTGCCAGTAGTATCCAGGACAGAGGTGGCTACACCTTC,CASSIQDRGGYTF
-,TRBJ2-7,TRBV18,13,TGTGCCAGCTCACCTGTATTGACAGGCGAGCAGTACTTC,CASSPVLTGEQYF
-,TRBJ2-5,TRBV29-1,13,TGCAGCGTCGCCGGACCACAGCAGGGGACCCAGTACTTC,CSVAGPQQGTQYF
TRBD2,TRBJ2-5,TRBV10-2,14,TGCGCCAGCAGTGAAGGGACTAGAGGGGGGACCCAGTACTTC,CASSEGTRGGTQYF
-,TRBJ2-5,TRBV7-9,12,TGTGCCAGCAGCTCGGTGTGGGAGACCCAGTACTTC,CASSSVWETQYF
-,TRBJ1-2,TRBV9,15,TGTGCCAGCAGCACCGGACAAAGGAGTAACTATGGCTACACCTTC,CASSTGQRSNYGYTF
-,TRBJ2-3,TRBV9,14,TGTGCCAGCAGCGTACGGAGTGGCACAGATACGCAGTATTTT,CASSVRSGTDTQYF
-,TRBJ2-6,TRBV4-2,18,TGTGCCAGCAGCCAAGAGTACGGGTCGACCTCTGGGGCCAACGTCCTGACTTTC,CASSQEYGSTSGANVLTF
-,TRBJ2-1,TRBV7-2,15,TGTGCCAGCAGCTTAGACCGGGACTCCTACAATGAGCAGTTCTTC,CASSLDRDSYNEQFF
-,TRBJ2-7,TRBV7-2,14,TGTGCCAGCAGCTTGGGTCAGGGGCTCTACGAGCAGTACTTC,CASSLGQGLYEQYF
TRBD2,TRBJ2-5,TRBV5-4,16,TGTGCCAGCAGCCATCCCGGGACTAGCGGCCCGGGGACCCAGTACTTC,CASSHPGTSGPGTQYF
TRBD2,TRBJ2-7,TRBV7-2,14,TGTGCCAGCAGCCCCGGGACTAGCGCTCACGAGCAGTACTTC,CASSPGTSAHEQYF
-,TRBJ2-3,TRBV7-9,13,TGTGCCAGCACCTCTTCAGCGCTAAATACGCAGTATTTT,CASTSSALNTQYF
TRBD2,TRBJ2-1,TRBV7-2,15,TGTGCCAGCAGCTTCCTAGCGGCCACCGACAATGAGCAGTTCTTC,CASSFLAATDNEQFF
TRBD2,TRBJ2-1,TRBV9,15,TGTGCCAGCAGCATCCGTCGGGCGGGAGGGGACGAGCAGTTCTTC,CASSIRRAGGDEQFF
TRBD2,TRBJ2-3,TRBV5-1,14,TGCGCCAGCCGGGAGGGAGGGCTGCCAGATACGCAGTATTTT,CASREGGLPDTQYF
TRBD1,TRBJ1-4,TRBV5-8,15,TGTGCCAGCAGCCATCCGGGGACAGGGCTTGAAAAACTGTTTTTT,CASSHPGTGLEKLFF
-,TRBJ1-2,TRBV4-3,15,TGCGCCAGCAGCCCAGGCCGGGGGTCGGGCTATGGCTACACCTTC,CASSPGRGSGYGYTF
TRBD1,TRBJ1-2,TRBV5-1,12,TGCGCCAGCACGGGACAGAACTATGGCTACACCTTC,CASTGQNYGYTF
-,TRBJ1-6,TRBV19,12,TGTGCCAGTAGCCGATTCGGGGCACCCCTCCACTTT,CASSRFGAPLHF
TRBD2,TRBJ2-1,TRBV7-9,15,TGTGCCAGCAGCTTGGGACTAGCAGGCTACAATGAGCAGTTCTTC,CASSLGLAGYNEQFF
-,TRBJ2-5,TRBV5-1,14,TGCGCCAGCAGCGCGAGACAGTTCCAAGAGACCCAGTACTTC,CASSARQFQETQYF
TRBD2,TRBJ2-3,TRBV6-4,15,TGTGCCAGCAGTGACTCTGCGGGAGGTTGGGATACGCAGTATTTT,CASSDSAGGWDTQYF
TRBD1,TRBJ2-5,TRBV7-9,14,TGTGCCAGCAGCTTTCAGGGGGCGGGGGAGACCCAGTACTTC,CASSFQGAGETQYF
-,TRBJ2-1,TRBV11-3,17,TGTGCCAGCAGCTTAATGTCCGGGGTCTACTCCTACAATGAGCAGTTCTTC,CASSLMSGVYSYNEQFF
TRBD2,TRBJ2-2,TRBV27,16,TGTGCCAGCAAATCCCTAGCGGGGGGGAACACCGGGGAGCTGTTTTTT,CASKSLAGGNTGELFF
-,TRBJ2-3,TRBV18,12,TGTGCCAGCTCACCAAGAGGGGATACGCAGTATTTT,CASSPRGDTQYF
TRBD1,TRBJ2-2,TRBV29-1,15,TGCAGCGTCCCTAAGGGACAGGGGTACACCGGGGAGCTGTTTTTT,CSVPKGQGYTGELFF